This T cell receptor beta chain comes out of a study of control samples from healthy donors and cancer patients. Profiling relied on immunoSEQ multiplex PCR, and the TCRdb table lists in-frame clones only, not all of them. Here the sample spans roughly 63,000 clones, nearly 90% being singletons. Germline CDR1 is SGHNT and CDR2 is YENEEA. CDR3 length equals 15 residues. V lost 2 bases and J lost 3; bases outside the gene matches: 1. This clone was detected only a few times. The sample consisted of PBMCs. The chain employs TRBV11-3 and TRBJ1-4; 9 nucleotides match TRBD1. The receptor was derived from a man in his sixties with colorectal cancer. CDR3 residues: CASSLWTGANEKLFF. CDR3 nucleotide sequence: TGTGCCAGCAGCTTATGGACAGGGGCTAATGAAAAACTGTTTTTT.